A single sample gave rise to the 21 T cell receptor beta chains below, sequenced in a study of blood T cell repertoires in COVID-19. Method: immunoSEQ multiplex PCR; TCRdb's copy keeps in-frame clones and lacks some. There are hundreds of thousands of clones in the sample; around 80% occur only once, and 4.5% to 6.5% lies in the top ten. The sample comprised peripheral blood. The receptors derive from an older man with acute or convalescent COVID-19.

Regarding this clone: Other DNA sequences from this sample encode an identical CDR3 as well. The J gene is TRBJ2-5, the V gene TRBV10-3; D perhaps matches TRBD2 (6 bases). V was clipped by 3 bases and J by 2 bases, with 10 bases between them. The CDR3 length is 14 residues. Looked up from germline, CDR1 is ENHRY and CDR2 is SYGVKD. The CDR3 sequence: CAISDPGLQETQYF. Written as DNA, the CDR3 is TGTGCCATCAGTGACCCCGGACTACAAGAGACCCAGTACTTC.

The chain uses TRBV5-4 and TRBJ2-5; maybe TRBD2 (6 bases). Trimming pared 0 bases from V and 1 base from J, leaving 10 bases between. CDR1 is SGHNT, CDR2 YYREEE, per germline (reference sequence). There are 15 residues in the CDR3. The DNA of the CDR3 is TGTGCCAGCAGCTTGGCCAGGGAGGTCCAAGAGACCCAGTACTTC. It encodes CASSLAREVQETQYF.

V and J are TRBV3-1 (or the pseudogene TRBV3-2) and TRBJ2-5; 15 positions agree with TRBD2. In germline, CDR1 is LGHDT, CDR2 YNNKEL (reference sequence). J lost 4 bases, V lost 5 bases, and 2 bases had no gene match. The CDR3 contains 15 residues. The CDR3 protein is CASSGLAGGLETQYF. CDR3 coding DNA: TGTGCCAGCAGCGGACTAGCGGGAGGGTTAGAGACCCAGTACTTC.

The CDR3 coding sequence is TGTGCCAGCAGCTTGAACCGGCTAGCCTACGAGCAGTACTTC. It specifies CASSLNRLAYEQYF. The J gene is TRBJ2-7, the V gene TRBV5-5; no clear D gene. Germline V gene data show CDR1 as SGHKS and CDR2 as YYEKEE (reference sequence). Trimming shortened V by 1 base and J by 2 bases, and 10 bases separated the two germline ends. This CDR3 comprises 14 residues.

The CDR3: CASSSWTSQETQYF. CDR3 DNA sequence: TGCGCCAGCAGCTCCTGGACATCCCAAGAGACCCAGTACTTC. This chain links TRBV5-1 with TRBJ2-5; TRBD1 might be the D (5 bases). The CDR3 sequence is 14 residues long. V was cut by 3 bases and J by 1 base, with 10 bases left in between. Germline CDR1 SGHRS, CDR2 YFSETQ.

The chain uses TRBV7-8 and TRBJ2-7, with D maybe TRBD2 (5 bases). Germline V gene lookup returns CDR1 SGHVS and CDR2 FQNEAQ. The V gene lost 5 bases and the J gene lost 0 bases, with 17 bases spanning the gap. The CDR3 consists of 16 residues. The CDR3 DNA reads TGTGCCAGCAGCCAAAGGACGGGAAAAAGCTCCTACGAGCAGTACTTC. Translated, it gives CASSQRTGKSSYEQYF.

V gene TRBV27 combines with J gene TRBJ2-3; tentatively, D is TRBD1 (6 bases). The CDR3 consists of 16 residues. The V and J ends lost 6 bases and 1 base respectively, with 17 bases between them. Germline V gene lookup returns CDR1 MNHEY and CDR2 SMNVEV (reference sequence). This chain's CDR3 is CASSSPGVIGTDTQYF. Written as DNA, the CDR3 is TGTGCCAGCAGCTCCCCAGGGGTAATCGGCACAGATACGCAGTATTTT.

The V gene is TRBV7-9, the J gene TRBJ2-3; 11 nucleotides agree with TRBD2. The CDR3 spans 16 residues. Germline CDR1 and CDR2: SEHNR and FQNEAQ (reference sequence). Trimming removed 5 bases from V and 2 bases from J; junction bases left unmatched: 6. This CDR3 reads CASSTTSGRITDTQYF. CDR3 in DNA: TGTGCCAGCAGCACCACTAGCGGGAGAATCACAGATACGCAGTATTTT.

The rearrangement joins TRBV6-1 to TRBJ1-1; 10 bases align to TRBD1. This CDR3 has 14 amino acids. V shed 3 bases and J 6 bases; nucleotides not matched to a gene: 4. Germline values: CDR1 MNHNS, CDR2 SASEGT. This CDR3 is CASSETGGRAEAFF. Written as DNA, the CDR3 is TGTGCCAGCAGTGAGACAGGGGGCAGGGCTGAAGCTTTCTTT.

This clone has a single count. The chain is built from TRBV5-5 and TRBJ1-5; 7 bases match TRBD1. This CDR3 region has 18 residues. V lost 4 bases, J lost 0 bases, and 13 bases stayed unmatched. CDR1 and CDR2 from the germline V gene are SGHKS and YYEKEE (reference sequence). DNA of the CDR3: TGTGCCAGCAGCACCCGGGACAGAGAGAAATATAGCAATCAGCCCCAGCATTTT. It translates to CASSTRDREKYSNQPQHF.

This sequence joins TRBV18 and TRBJ2-2, with TRBD2 matching 13 bases. The V segment lost 0 bases and the J segment 8 bases; nucleotides outside the gene matches: 6. CDR1 and CDR2 from the germline V gene are KGHSH and LQKENI. The CDR3 spans 17 residues. CDR3 nucleotides: TGTGCCAGCTCACCACCGTCAAGACTAGCGGGAGGTGGGGAGCTGTTTTTT. Translating it yields CASSPPSRLAGGGELFF.

A remark on this clone: The identical CDR3 is also encoded by other nucleotide sequences in the sample. The chain carries TRBV5-1 and TRBJ1-2; possibly TRBD1 for D (5 bases). The length of the CDR3 is 13 residues. The germline V and J ends were trimmed by 0 bases and 4 bases, with 7 bases remaining between them. Germline V gene lookup returns CDR1 SGHRS and CDR2 YFSETQ. CDR3 protein: CASSLGGAYGYTF. In DNA form, the CDR3 reads TGCGCCAGCAGCTTGGGGGGCGCCTATGGCTACACCTTC.

This chain joins TRBV5-8 and TRBJ2-5; TRBD1 matches 7 bases. The ends lost 0 bases at V and 7 bases at J; junction bases unmatched: 9. The CDR3 loop spans 15 amino acids. Looked up from germline, CDR1 is SGHTS and CDR2 is YDEGEE. The CDR3 DNA sequence: TGTGCCAGCAGCTTGGGTGACAGGGTAAAGGTGACCCAGTACTTC. As protein: CASSLGDRVKVTQYF.

This sequence joins TRBV5-1 and TRBJ2-1, with TRBD2 matching over 11 bases. Looked up from germline, CDR1 is SGHRS and CDR2 is YFSETQ. The junction had 3 bases not matched to a gene; V was cut back by 0 bases and J by 10 bases. This CDR3 has 14 residues. The CDR3 coding sequence is TGCGCCAGCAGCTTGGATCTAGCGGGAGGAGAGCAGTTCTTC. It yields the protein CASSLDLAGGEQFF. Based on the CDR3 plus reference TRBV5-1 and TRBJ2-1, the full variable domain is KAGVTQTPRYLIKTRGQQVTLSCSPISGHRSVSWYQQTPGQGLQFLFEYFSETQRNKGNFPGRFSGRQFSNSRSEMNVSTLELGDSALYLCASSLDLAGGEQFFGPGTRLTVL.

The rearrangement uses TRBV5-6 and TRBJ2-7, with TRBD1 identical over 8 bases. Germline V gene lookup returns CDR1 SGHDT and CDR2 YYEEEE. Losses at the gene ends were 3 bases for V and 7 bases for J; bases not matched to a gene: 6. The CDR3 consists of 13 residues. In DNA form, the CDR3 reads TGTGCCAGCAGCTGGACAGGGTCGCAGGAGCAGTACTTC. Protein product: CASSWTGSQEQYF.

This chain uses TRBV2 with TRBJ2-1; 8 positions match TRBD2. Germline CDR1 SNHLY, CDR2 FYNNEI. The V and J ends lost 5 bases and 6 bases, in that order; junction bases with no gene match: 9. The CDR3 is made up of 15 amino acids. In DNA, the CDR3 is TGTGCCAGCAGTCTCCAGGTACTAGCGGTCAATGAGCAGTTCTTC. Its protein product is CASSLQVLAVNEQFF.

This clone showed up just a few times. The chain is built from TRBV25-1 and TRBJ2-3; 7 bases map to TRBD1. V lost 3 bases to trimming and J lost 6 bases; unmatched junction nucleotides: 9. The CDR3 is 15 amino acids. Germline CDR1 MGHDK, CDR2 SYGVNS. The CDR3: CASSDARGRGDTQYF. DNA for the CDR3: TGTGCCAGCAGTGACGCGAGGGGGCGAGGGGATACGCAGTATTTT.

V and J are TRBV11-2 and TRBJ2-3; the match to TRBD2 covers 11 bases. CDR1 and CDR2 (germline): SGHAT, FQNNGV. The CDR3 has 17 residues. The trim removed 6 bases at V and 1 base at J, leaving 9 bases unmatched. This CDR3 reads CASRSIKGLAGTDTQYF. The CDR3 DNA is TGTGCCAGCAGATCAATAAAGGGACTAGCGGGCACAGATACGCAGTATTTT.

The chain joins TRBV19 to TRBJ2-2; maybe TRBD1 (6 bases). The germline V gene has CDR1 LNHDA and CDR2 SQIVND (reference sequence). V shed 8 bases and J shed 0 bases, with 13 bases lying between them. The CDR3 covers 15 residues. CDR3 region: CASRSGTTNTGELFF. DNA for the CDR3: TGTGCCAGTCGATCCGGGACAACGAACACCGGGGAGCTGTTTTTT.

The rearrangement joins TRBV18 to TRBJ1-1; a weak D match, TRBD1 (5 bases). The V end lost 3 bases, the J end lost 10 bases, and 21 bases lay between the germline ends. This CDR3 has 15 residues. Germline V gene lookup returns CDR1 KGHSH and CDR2 LQKENI. The CDR3 nucleotides read TGTGCCAGCTCACCTGCCATGGCAGGGAAGGGTGGAGCTTTCTTT. The encoded protein is CASSPAMAGKGGAFF.

This chain joins TRBV2 and TRBJ2-7, with D possibly matching TRBD2 (5 bases). The CDR3 covers 13 residues. V lost 4 bases and J 2 bases, leaving 9 bases between the germline ends. Germline assignment: CDR1 SNHLY and CDR2 FYNNEI. The CDR3 loop reads CASSVGVTYEQYF. The CDR3 DNA follows: TGTGCCAGCAGTGTGGGAGTCACCTACGAGCAGTACTTC. The whole variable domain, filled in from reference TRBV2 and TRBJ2-7, reads EPEVTQTPSHQVTQMGQEVILRCVPISNHLYFYWYRQILGQKVEFLVSFYNNEISEKSEIFDDQFSVERPDGSNFTLKIRSTKLEDSAMYFCASSVGVTYEQYFGPGTRLTVT.